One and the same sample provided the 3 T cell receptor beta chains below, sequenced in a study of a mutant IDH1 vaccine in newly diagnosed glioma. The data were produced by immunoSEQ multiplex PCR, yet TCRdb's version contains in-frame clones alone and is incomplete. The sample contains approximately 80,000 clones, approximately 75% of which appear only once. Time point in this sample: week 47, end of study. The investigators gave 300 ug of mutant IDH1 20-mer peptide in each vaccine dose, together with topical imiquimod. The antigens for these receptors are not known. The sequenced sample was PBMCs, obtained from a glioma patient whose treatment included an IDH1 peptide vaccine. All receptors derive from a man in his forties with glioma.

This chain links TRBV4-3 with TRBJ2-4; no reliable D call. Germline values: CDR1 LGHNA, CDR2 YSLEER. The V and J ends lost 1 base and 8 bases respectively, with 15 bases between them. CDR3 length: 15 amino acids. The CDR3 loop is CASSQALAARDIQYF. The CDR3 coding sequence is TGCGCCAGCAGCCAAGCTTTGGCGGCGAGAGACATTCAGTACTTC.

The CDR3 DNA is TGTGCCAGCAGCATAACTAGCAACCAAGAGACCCAGTACTTC. Protein: CASSITSNQETQYF. The chain is built from TRBV7-9 and TRBJ2-5, with D perhaps TRBD2 (6 bases). V lost 5 bases, J lost 0 bases, and 10 bases lay in between. The germline V gene encodes CDR1 SEHNR and CDR2 FQNEAQ (reference sequence). The CDR3 length is 14 residues.

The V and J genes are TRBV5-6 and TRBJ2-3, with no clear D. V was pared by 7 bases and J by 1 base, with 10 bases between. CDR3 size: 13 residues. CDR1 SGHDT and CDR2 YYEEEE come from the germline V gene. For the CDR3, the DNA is TGTGCCAGCTACACCCTCGGCACAGATACGCAGTATTTT. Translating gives CASYTLGTDTQYF.